These 6 T cell receptor beta chains share one sample of origin, sequenced in a study of cytomegalovirus exposure and HLA in healthy donors. It was with 60 Vbeta and 13 Jbeta primers that the PCR ran. Profiling relied on immunoSEQ multiplex PCR, and the TCRdb table lists in-frame clones only, not all of them. The profile shows 100,000 to 150,000 clones, 77% of them singletons. Sample: PBMCs. These receptors all stem from a male donor in good health and CMV-seropositive.

This rearrangement joins TRBV15 to TRBJ2-5, with 7 bases that match TRBD1. The CDR3 is 15 amino acids. Trimming at V came to 3 bases and at J to 6 bases, leaving 10 bases not matched to a gene. Germline lookup yields CDR1 LNHNV and CDR2 YYDKDF (reference sequence). CDR3 nucleotide sequence: TGTGCCACCAGCAGGCCCGGGACAGTTGAGAAGACCCAGTACTTC. Its protein product is CATSRPGTVEKTQYF.

The chain uses TRBV25-1 and TRBJ2-7; D possibly corresponds to TRBD1 (6 bases). V lost 2 bases and J lost 2, with 10 bases in between. Germline V gene data show CDR1 as MGHDK and CDR2 as SYGVNS. The CDR3 is made up of 14 amino acids. CDR3 amino acids: CASSEGTFPYEQYF. DNA of the CDR3: TGTGCCAGCAGTGAAGGGACATTTCCCTACGAGCAGTACTTC.

The V call is TRBV18, the J call TRBJ2-6; 8 bases are shared with TRBD1. After removal of 2 bases from V and 0 bases from J, the junction contained 3 bases not matched to a gene. This CDR3 region has 17 residues. CDR1 is KGHSH, CDR2 LQKENI, per germline. CDR3 DNA sequence: TGTGCCAGCTCACCAGGACAGGGTAGCTCTGGGGCCAACGTCCTGACTTTC. Translation gives CASSPGQGSSGANVLTF.

Comments on this clone: A read error may account for a junction end that differs from germline. This chain joins TRBV5-1 and TRBJ2-7; a weak D match, TRBD1 (6 bases). The CDR3 is made up of 16 amino acids. Germline V gives CDR1 SGHRS, CDR2 YFSETQ. CDR3 in amino acids: CASSLDGTGHSPLEDF. The CDR3 nucleotides are TGCGCCAGCAGCTTGGATGGTACGGGACACTCCCCTCTGGAGGACTTC.

This clone was seen just once. The rearrangement uses TRBV6-1 and TRBJ1-2; 9 positions agree with TRBD1. J gave up 8 bases and V 2 bases, and 9 bases lay outside the gene matches. Per the germline V gene, CDR1 is MNHNS and CDR2 is SASEGT. CDR3 length: 15 amino acids. CDR3 amino acids: CASSEIGGTGRGYTF. CDR3 sequence (DNA): TGTGCCAGCAGTGAAATAGGTGGGACAGGGAGGGGCTACACCTTC.

In its sample, this clone was seen a few times. The rearrangement links TRBV7-2 to TRBJ1-1; D ambiguous. CDR3 length equals 15 residues. Deletions cut 1 base from V and 0 bases from J, with 9 bases between. Germline V gene lookup returns CDR1 SGHTA and CDR2 FQGNSA. DNA of the CDR3: TGTGCCAGCAGCTTAGTTTCAGGAATGAACACTGAAGCTTTCTTT. It encodes CASSLVSGMNTEAFF.